This passage covers 23 T cell receptor beta chains from one sample sequenced in a study of blood T cell repertoires in COVID-19. Clones were sequenced by immunoSEQ multiplex PCR, and TCRdb holds only the in-frame ones, with some missing. The table lists around 170,000 clones, approximately 90% of them singletons. Source material: peripheral blood. The receptors were gathered from a man aged 55 to 69 with acute or convalescent COVID-19.

The chain joins TRBV28 to TRBJ2-3; 9 nucleotides line up with TRBD1. This CDR3 contains 17 residues. The V and J ends lost 4 bases and 6 bases, in that order; junction bases with no gene match: 14. Germline V gene data show CDR1 as MDHEN and CDR2 as SYDVKM. The CDR3 protein is CASSSRSYRGPQDTQYF. CDR3 nucleotide sequence: TGTGCCAGCAGTTCTCGATCTTACAGGGGGCCCCAGGATACGCAGTATTTT. The whole variable domain, remainder taken from reference TRBV28 and TRBJ2-3, is DVKVTQSSRYLVKRTGEKVFLECVQDMDHENMFWYRQDPGLGLRLIYFSYDVKMKEKGDIPEGYSVSREKKERFSLILESASTNQTSMYLCASSSRSYRGPQDTQYFGPGTRLTVL.

The chain couples TRBV5-6 to TRBJ2-7, with D possibly being TRBD1 (8 bases). This CDR3 comprises 15 residues. V lost 5 bases and J 3 bases, leaving 18 bases between the germline ends. Germline lookup yields CDR1 SGHDT and CDR2 YYEEEE. The CDR3: CASRRGGTGRYEQYV. CDR3 nucleotide sequence: TGTGCCAGCAGACGGGGAGGGACAGGACGCTACGAGCAGTACGTC.

This clone has a handful of counts. This sequence joins TRBV5-8 and TRBJ2-1; 7 bases are shared with TRBD1. The CDR3 runs to 15 residues. V lost 3 bases to trimming and J lost 5 bases; unmatched junction nucleotides: 8. Germline V gene data show CDR1 as SGHTS and CDR2 as YDEGEE. In nucleotides, the CDR3 is TGTGCCAGCAGCTATTACAGGGGCCGTCACAATGAGCAGTTCTTC. Its protein is CASSYYRGRHNEQFF.

This clone was seen just once. The chain is built from TRBV3-1 (or the pseudogene TRBV3-2) and TRBJ1-5; 7 nucleotides match TRBD1. CDR3 length: 14 amino acids. V shed 6 bases and J 4 bases; nucleotides not matched to a gene: 6. Germline-derived CDR1 and CDR2 are LGHDT and YNNKEL (reference sequence). CDR3 DNA sequence: TGTGCCAGCAGGGCACAGGGGACAAATCAGCCCCAGCATTTT. Translation: CASRAQGTNQPQHF.

This chain uses TRBV3-1 (or the pseudogene TRBV3-2) with TRBJ2-2; D unresolved. V was clipped by 3 bases and J by 6 bases, with 11 bases between them. The length of the CDR3 is 14 residues. Germline V gene data show CDR1 as LGHDT and CDR2 as YNNKEL (reference sequence). The CDR3 bases are TGTGCCAGCAGCCAGACCAGGCGCGCCGGGGAGCTGTTTTTT. It codes for CASSQTRRAGELFF.

This chain connects TRBV29-1 to TRBJ2-3; the match to TRBD2 covers 8 bases. The trim removed 6 bases at V and 2 bases at J, leaving 10 bases unmatched. The CDR3 totals 15 residues. From germline, CDR1 is SQVTM and CDR2 ANQGSEA. The CDR3 DNA follows: TGCAGCGTGGGGGGGATTAGCGGGGACACAGATACGCAGTATTTT. Translating gives CSVGGISGDTDTQYF.

The CDR3: CASSPWTSGGKNIQYF. The CDR3, as DNA: TGTGCCAGCAGCCCGTGGACTAGCGGAGGCAAAAACATTCAGTACTTC. The V and J genes are TRBV7-9 and TRBJ2-4; 10 bases map to TRBD2. The J segment lost 3 bases and the V segment lost 5 bases, leaving 7 bases of the junction unmatched. The V gene's germline CDR1 is SEHNR and CDR2 FQNEAQ (reference sequence). CDR3 length equals 16 residues.

In nucleotides, the CDR3 is TGTGCCAGTAGTATTGGGGGGTTACAGCCCCAGCATTTT. Its translation: CASSIGGLQPQHF. The rearrangement links TRBV19 to TRBJ1-5, with a possible D match to TRBD1 (5 bases). This CDR3 spans 13 amino acids. Looked up from germline, CDR1 is LNHDA and CDR2 is SQIVND (reference sequence). The ends were cut back, 3 bases at V and 7 bases at J, with 10 bases in the middle.

The V gene is TRBV27, the J gene TRBJ2-7; tentative D call: TRBD2 (6 bases). V lost 4 bases, J lost 1 base, and 20 bases lay in between. CDR1 MNHEY and CDR2 SMNVEV come from the germline V gene (reference sequence). The length of the CDR3 is 17 residues. The CDR3 region is CASSSGPGLPRSYEQYF. The DNA for the CDR3 is TGTGCCAGCAGTTCCGGGCCGGGACTCCCCCGATCCTACGAGCAGTACTTC.

The chain carries TRBV7-2 and TRBJ1-5, with TRBD1 identical over 8 bases. There are 16 residues in the CDR3. Germline CDR1 SGHTA, CDR2 FQGNSA. V lost 5 bases, J lost 2 bases, and 8 bases stayed unmatched. CDR3 loop: CASSARGQVGNQPQHF. CDR3 nucleotide sequence: TGTGCCAGCAGCGCTCGGGGACAGGTGGGCAATCAGCCCCAGCATTTT.

The chain employs TRBV5-4 and TRBJ2-7; 7 bases align to TRBD1. The CDR3 has 15 residues. Germline V gene data show CDR1 as SGHNT and CDR2 as YYREEE (reference sequence). The V gene end was trimmed by 4 bases and the J gene end by 0 bases; junction bases not matched to a gene: 7. The CDR3 region is CASSARQGSSYEQYF. CDR3 coding DNA: TGTGCCAGCAGCGCCCGACAGGGTAGCTCCTACGAGCAGTACTTC.

The chain uses TRBV6-5 and TRBJ2-5; possible D gene TRBD2, 6 bases. CDR3 length equals 13 residues. V was clipped by 8 bases and J by 3 bases, with 13 bases between them. Germline CDR1 MNHEY, CDR2 SVGAGI. The CDR3 here is CASEGSGEETQYF. Here the CDR3 DNA reads TGTGCCAGCGAGGGGTCGGGGGAAGAGACCCAGTACTTC.

V is TRBV7-2 and J is TRBJ1-5, with a weak D call TRBD1 (6 bases). The CDR3 covers 15 residues. The germline V gene encodes CDR1 SGHTA and CDR2 FQGNSA. With 5 bases removed from V and 2 bases from J, the gap between germline ends came to 13 bases. In DNA form, the CDR3 reads TGTGCCAGCAGCACGTCGAGACAGGGCAATCAGCCCCAGCATTTT. This codes for CASSTSRQGNQPQHF. Supplemented by reference TRBV7-2 and TRBJ1-5, the full variable domain reads GAGVSQSPSNKVTEKGKDVELRCDPISGHTALYWYRQSLGQGLEFLIYFQGNSAPDKSGLPSDRFSAERTGGSVSTLTIQRTQQEDSAVYLCASSTSRQGNQPQHFGDGTRLSIL.

The gene calls are TRBV27 and TRBJ2-1; 12 nucleotides line up with TRBD1. Germline V lookup: CDR1 MNHEY, CDR2 SMNVEV (reference sequence). The CDR3 sequence is 14 residues long. V shed 8 bases and J 9 bases; nucleotides not matched to a gene: 8. The CDR3: CASSRDRGQGEQFF. Here the CDR3 DNA reads TGTGCCAGCTCCCGGGACAGGGGGCAGGGTGAGCAGTTCTTC.

This chain links TRBV30 with TRBJ2-7; tentatively, D is TRBD2 (5 bases). Trimming took 4 bases from V and 4 from J, leaving 11 bases between them. The CDR3 loop spans 12 amino acids. Germline CDR1 is GTSNPN and CDR2 is SVGIG (reference sequence). The CDR3 protein is CAWTLTGYEQYF. The CDR3 region has the DNA TGTGCCTGGACCCTGACGGGGTACGAGCAGTACTTC.

This clone appeared a single time. The V and J genes are TRBV24-1 and TRBJ2-3; no firm D call. V lost 6 bases to trimming and J lost 5 bases, with 17 bases between them. The CDR3 runs to 15 residues. Germline CDR1 reads KGHDR; CDR2 reads SFDVKD. The chain's CDR3 is CATSPRRQIGDTQYF. CDR3 bases: TGTGCCACCAGTCCCCGCAGGCAAATCGGAGATACGCAGTATTTT.

The chain employs TRBV5-1 and TRBJ2-3; 9 bases are a match to TRBD2. V gave up 3 bases and J gave up 5 bases; unmatched junction bases: 13. Germline values: CDR1 SGHRS, CDR2 YFSETQ. This CDR3 contains 17 residues. CDR3 DNA sequence: TGCGCCAGCAGCTCTTTTACTGGCGGGGGGGCCGTAGATACGCAGTATTTT. It specifies CASSSFTGGGAVDTQYF.

The J gene is TRBJ1-6, the V gene TRBV6-6; 8 bases are a match to TRBD1. The CDR3 length is 14 residues. The J segment lost 14 bases and the V segment lost 7 bases, leaving 13 bases of the junction unmatched. CDR1 MNHNY and CDR2 SVGAGI come from the germline V gene (reference sequence). The CDR3 bases are TGTGCCAGCATCCTCGGGACAGGTGCCGCGGCCCTCCACTTT. This encodes CASILGTGAAALHF.

The CDR3 sequence is CASSLSGGDTEAFF. The CDR3 DNA follows: TGTGCCAGCTCACTTTCAGGGGGCGACACTGAAGCTTTCTTT. The V call is TRBV18, the J call TRBJ1-1, with 8 bases aligning to TRBD1. Germline V CDR1 and CDR2: KGHSH, LQKENI. This CDR3 is 14 amino acids long. J gave up 3 bases and V 4 bases, and 4 bases lay outside the gene matches.

The DNA for the CDR3 is TGTGCCAGCAGCTTGGTGGACTGGAACACTGAAGCTTTCTTT. Translating it yields CASSLVDWNTEAFF. The chain uses TRBV7-8 and TRBJ1-1; D ambiguous. Trimming shortened V by 3 bases and J by 1 base, and 9 bases separated the two germline ends. CDR1 and CDR2 (germline): SGHVS, FQNEAQ. The CDR3 contains 14 residues.

This chain joins TRBV7-9 and TRBJ1-1, with a weak D call TRBD1 (6 bases). Trimming left V 5 bases short and J 4 bases short, with 17 bases between. The CDR3 runs to 15 residues. Germline values: CDR1 SEHNR, CDR2 FQNEAQ (reference sequence). CDR3 nucleotides: TGTGCCAGCAGCCCGAAACAGGGTTGGGCCACTGAAGCTTTCTTT. It translates to CASSPKQGWATEAFF.

The rearrangement uses TRBV3-1 (or the pseudogene TRBV3-2) and TRBJ1-2; the D is unclear. This CDR3 has 13 amino acids. The germline V and J ends were trimmed by 4 bases and 4 bases, with 10 bases remaining between them. Germline assignment: CDR1 LGHDT and CDR2 YNNKEL (reference sequence). CDR3 DNA: TGTGCCAGCAGCCTCACAGAGAGCTATGGCTACACCTTC. It yields the protein CASSLTESYGYTF.

The CDR3 sequence: CASSSILAGGPSSYNEQFF. As DNA, the CDR3 is TGTGCCAGCAGCTCCATACTAGCGGGAGGCCCTAGCTCCTACAATGAGCAGTTCTTC. V gene TRBV7-3 combines with J gene TRBJ2-1, with 12 bases that match TRBD2. This CDR3 has 19 residues. The V gene end was trimmed by 4 bases and the J gene end by 0 bases; junction bases not matched to a gene: 10. Germline V lookup: CDR1 SGHTA, CDR2 FQGTGA.